The 6 T cell receptor beta chains below were found in one sample sequenced in a study of cytomegalovirus exposure and HLA in healthy donors. TCRdb's copy holds only in-frame clones and misses some; the assay was immunoSEQ multiplex PCR. In the table there are over 200,000 clones, over 75% of which are singletons. Sequenced material: PBMCs. The origin of the receptors is a woman younger than 30 in good health and CMV-seropositive.

This chain joins TRBV5-1 and TRBJ2-1, with 7 bases aligning to TRBD2. Looked up from germline, CDR1 is SGHRS and CDR2 is YFSETQ. This CDR3 is 16 amino acids long. The V gene end was trimmed by 1 base and the J gene end by 2 bases; junction bases not matched to a gene: 6. DNA for the CDR3: TGCGCCAGCAGCTTGTCCCGAGCGGGAACCTACAATGAGCAGTTCTTC. This encodes CASSLSRAGTYNEQFF.

CDR3 protein: CASSRTGKNEQYF. DNA of the CDR3: TGCGCCAGCAGCCGGACAGGGAAGAACGAGCAGTACTTC. The chain couples TRBV5-1 to TRBJ2-7, with 8 bases matching TRBD1. The CDR3 is 13 amino acids. V trimming: 4 bases; J trimming: 5 bases; junction bases outside the gene matches: 5. CDR1 is SGHRS and CDR2 is YFSETQ in the germline V gene. The full variable domain, with the rest looked up from reference TRBV5-1 and TRBJ2-7, is KAGVTQTPRYLIKTRGQQVTLSCSPISGHRSVSWYQQTPGQGLQFLFEYFSETQRNKGNFPGRFSGRQFSNSRSEMNVSTLELGDSALYLCASSRTGKNEQYFGPGTRLTVT.

This rearrangement joins TRBV10-3 to TRBJ1-1, with 7 bases aligning to TRBD1. CDR1 is ENHRY and CDR2 is SYGVKD in the germline V gene. This CDR3 spans 15 amino acids. Trimming cost V 6 bases and J 1 base; bases outside gene matches: 8. CDR3 DNA: TGTGCCATCAGGAGGACAGGAAGTTCGAACACTGAAGCTTTCTTT. It specifies CAIRRTGSSNTEAFF.

The chain uses TRBV9 and TRBJ2-3, with 7 bases aligning to TRBD2. This CDR3 contains 15 residues. The J segment lost 2 bases and the V segment lost 4 bases, leaving 7 bases of the junction unmatched. Looked up from germline, CDR1 is SGDLS and CDR2 is YYNGEE. DNA for the CDR3: TGTGCCAGCAGCTCCGGGGGGACGAACACAGATACGCAGTATTTT. It codes for CASSSGGTNTDTQYF.

The chain joins TRBV27 to TRBJ1-2; TRBD1 matches 7 bases. The V and J ends lost 3 bases and 7 bases, in that order; junction bases with no gene match: 5. The CDR3 sequence is 13 residues long. Germline assignment: CDR1 MNHEY and CDR2 SMNVEV (reference sequence). CDR3 sequence reads: CASSFRGAVGYTF. CDR3 DNA: TGTGCCAGCAGTTTCAGGGGGGCGGTTGGCTACACCTTC.

In its sample, this clone was seen a few times. The chain uses TRBV28 and TRBJ1-2; maybe TRBD1 (6 bases). Trimming shortened V by 2 bases and J by 2 bases, and 15 bases separated the two germline ends. This CDR3 is built from 16 residues. Germline-derived CDR1 and CDR2 are MDHEN and SYDVKM. The CDR3 nucleotides are TGTGCCAGCAGTTTAGATGCAACAGGGAAAAACTATGGCTACACCTTC. This codes for CASSLDATGKNYGYTF.